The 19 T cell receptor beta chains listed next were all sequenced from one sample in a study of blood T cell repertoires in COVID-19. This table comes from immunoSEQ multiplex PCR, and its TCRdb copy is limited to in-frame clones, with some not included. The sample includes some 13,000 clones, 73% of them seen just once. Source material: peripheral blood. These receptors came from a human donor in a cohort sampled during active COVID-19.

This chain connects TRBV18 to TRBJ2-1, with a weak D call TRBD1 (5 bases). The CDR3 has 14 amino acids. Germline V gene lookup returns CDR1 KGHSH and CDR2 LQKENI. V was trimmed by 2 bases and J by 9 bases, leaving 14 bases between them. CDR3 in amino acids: CASSPDSRGGEQFF. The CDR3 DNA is TGTGCCAGCTCACCAGATTCAAGGGGTGGTGAGCAGTTCTTC.

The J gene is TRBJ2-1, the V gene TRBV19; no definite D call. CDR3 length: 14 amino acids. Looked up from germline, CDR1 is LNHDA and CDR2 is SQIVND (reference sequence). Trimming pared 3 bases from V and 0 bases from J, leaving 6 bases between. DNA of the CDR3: TGTGCCAGTAGTATTGGCGGCTCCTACAATGAGCAGTTCTTC. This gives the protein CASSIGGSYNEQFF.

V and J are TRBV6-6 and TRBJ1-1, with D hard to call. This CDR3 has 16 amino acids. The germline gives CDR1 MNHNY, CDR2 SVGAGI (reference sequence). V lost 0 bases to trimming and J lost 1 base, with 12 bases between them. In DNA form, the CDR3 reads TGTGCCAGCAGTTACTCTAGGCGGCAGCCGAACACTGAAGCTTTCTTT. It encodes CASSYSRRQPNTEAFF.

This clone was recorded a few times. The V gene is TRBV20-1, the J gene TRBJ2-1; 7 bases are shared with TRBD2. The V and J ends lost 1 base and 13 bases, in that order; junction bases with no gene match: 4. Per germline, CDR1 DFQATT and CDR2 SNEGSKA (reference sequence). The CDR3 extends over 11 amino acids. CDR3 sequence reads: CSARAGDYQFF. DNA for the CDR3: TGCAGTGCTAGAGCCGGGGACTACCAGTTCTTC.

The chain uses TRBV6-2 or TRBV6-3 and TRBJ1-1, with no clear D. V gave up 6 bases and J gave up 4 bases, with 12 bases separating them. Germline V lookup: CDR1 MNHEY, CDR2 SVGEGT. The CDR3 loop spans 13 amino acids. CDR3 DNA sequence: TGTGCCAGCAGCCCCCTCCCGGGCACTGAAGCTTTCTTT. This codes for CASSPLPGTEAFF.

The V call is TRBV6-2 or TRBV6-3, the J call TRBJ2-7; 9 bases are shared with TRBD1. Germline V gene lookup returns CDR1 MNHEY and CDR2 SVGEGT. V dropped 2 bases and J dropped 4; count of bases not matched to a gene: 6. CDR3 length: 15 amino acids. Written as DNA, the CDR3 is TGTGCCAGCAGTTACCCCGACAGGGGGGGGTACGAGCAGTACTTC. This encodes CASSYPDRGGYEQYF.

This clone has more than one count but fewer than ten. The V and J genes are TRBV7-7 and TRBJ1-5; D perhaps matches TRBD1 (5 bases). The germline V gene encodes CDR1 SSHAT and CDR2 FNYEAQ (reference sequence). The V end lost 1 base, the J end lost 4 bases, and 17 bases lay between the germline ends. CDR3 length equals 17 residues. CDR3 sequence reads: CASSLGAGGYGNQPQHF. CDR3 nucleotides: TGTGCCAGCAGCTTAGGGGCCGGGGGGTACGGGAATCAGCCCCAGCATTTT.

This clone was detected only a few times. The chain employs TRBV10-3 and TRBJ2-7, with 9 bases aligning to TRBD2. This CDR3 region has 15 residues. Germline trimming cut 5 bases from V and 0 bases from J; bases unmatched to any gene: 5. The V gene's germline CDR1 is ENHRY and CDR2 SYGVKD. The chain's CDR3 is CAISSHSGSSYEQYF. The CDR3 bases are TGTGCCATCAGTTCTCATAGCGGGAGCTCCTACGAGCAGTACTTC.

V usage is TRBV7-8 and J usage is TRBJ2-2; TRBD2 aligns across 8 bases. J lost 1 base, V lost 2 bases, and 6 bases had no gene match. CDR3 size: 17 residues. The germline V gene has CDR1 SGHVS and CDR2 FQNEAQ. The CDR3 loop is CASSLFAGGLNTGELFF. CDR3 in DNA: TGTGCCAGCAGCTTATTCGCGGGGGGTCTGAACACCGGGGAGCTGTTTTTT.

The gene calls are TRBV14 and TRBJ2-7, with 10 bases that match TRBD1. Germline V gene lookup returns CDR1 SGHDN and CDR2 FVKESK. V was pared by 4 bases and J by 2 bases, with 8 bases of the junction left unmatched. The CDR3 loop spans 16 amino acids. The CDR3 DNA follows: TGTGCCAGCAGCCGACCTGGGACAGGGGCTACCTACGAGCAGTACTTC. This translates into CASSRPGTGATYEQYF.

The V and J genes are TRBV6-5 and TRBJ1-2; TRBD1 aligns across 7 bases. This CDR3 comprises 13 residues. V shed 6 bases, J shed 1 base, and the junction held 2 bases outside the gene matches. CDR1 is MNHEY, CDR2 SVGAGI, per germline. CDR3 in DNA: TGTGCCAGCAGCCAGGGGGTTAACTATGGCTACACCTTC. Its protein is CASSQGVNYGYTF.

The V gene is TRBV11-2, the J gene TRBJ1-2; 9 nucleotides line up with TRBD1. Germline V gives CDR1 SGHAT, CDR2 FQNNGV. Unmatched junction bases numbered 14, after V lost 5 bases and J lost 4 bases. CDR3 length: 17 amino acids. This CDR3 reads CASSPWTGAFSSYGYTF. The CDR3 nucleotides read TGTGCCAGCAGCCCCTGGACAGGGGCTTTTTCTTCCTATGGCTACACCTTC.

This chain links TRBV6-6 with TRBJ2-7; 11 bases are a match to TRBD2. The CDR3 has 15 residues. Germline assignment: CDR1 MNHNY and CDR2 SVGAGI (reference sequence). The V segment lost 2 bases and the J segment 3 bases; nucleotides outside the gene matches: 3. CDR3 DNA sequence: TGTGCCAGCAGTTACGCGACTAGCGGGAACTACGAGCAGTACTTC. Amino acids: CASSYATSGNYEQYF.

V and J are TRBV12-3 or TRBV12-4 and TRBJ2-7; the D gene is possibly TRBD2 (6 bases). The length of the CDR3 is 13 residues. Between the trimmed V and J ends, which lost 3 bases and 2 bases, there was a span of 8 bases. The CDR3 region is CASSFASAYEQYF. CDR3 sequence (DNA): TGTGCCAGCAGTTTTGCTAGCGCCTACGAGCAGTACTTC.

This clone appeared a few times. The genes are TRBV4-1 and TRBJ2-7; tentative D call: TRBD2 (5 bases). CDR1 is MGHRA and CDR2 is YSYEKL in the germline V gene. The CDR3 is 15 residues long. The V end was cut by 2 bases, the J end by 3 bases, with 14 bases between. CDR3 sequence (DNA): TGCGCCAGCAGCCAACTGGTTAGCGAGGACTACGAGCAGTACTTC. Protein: CASSQLVSEDYEQYF.

The CDR3 is CASSPSGTGELFF. The CDR3 coding sequence is TGTGCCAGCTCACCGAGTGGCACCGGGGAGCTGTTTTTT. This rearrangement joins TRBV18 to TRBJ2-2, with unresolved D. The germline CDR1 and CDR2 sequences are KGHSH and LQKENI. This CDR3 has 13 amino acids. V was trimmed by 3 bases and J by 4 bases, leaving 6 bases between them.

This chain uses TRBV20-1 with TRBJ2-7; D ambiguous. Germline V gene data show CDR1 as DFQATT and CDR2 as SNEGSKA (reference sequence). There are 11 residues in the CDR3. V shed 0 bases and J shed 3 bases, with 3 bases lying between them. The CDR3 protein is CSARDSYEQYF. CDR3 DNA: TGCAGTGCTAGAGATAGCTACGAGCAGTACTTC.

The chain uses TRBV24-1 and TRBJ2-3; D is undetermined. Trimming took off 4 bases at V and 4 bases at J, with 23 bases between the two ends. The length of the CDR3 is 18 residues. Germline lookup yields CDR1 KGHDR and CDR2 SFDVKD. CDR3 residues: CATSDSAWNSSPPDTQYF. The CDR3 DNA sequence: TGTGCCACCAGTGACTCTGCTTGGAATAGCTCCCCACCAGATACGCAGTATTTT.

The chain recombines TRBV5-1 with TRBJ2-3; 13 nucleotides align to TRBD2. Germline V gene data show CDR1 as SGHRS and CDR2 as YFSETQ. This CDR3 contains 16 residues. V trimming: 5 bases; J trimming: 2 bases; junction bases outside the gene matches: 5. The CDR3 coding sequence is TGCGCCAGCAGAGGACTAGCGGGGGAGCTCACAGATACGCAGTATTTT. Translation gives CASRGLAGELTDTQYF.